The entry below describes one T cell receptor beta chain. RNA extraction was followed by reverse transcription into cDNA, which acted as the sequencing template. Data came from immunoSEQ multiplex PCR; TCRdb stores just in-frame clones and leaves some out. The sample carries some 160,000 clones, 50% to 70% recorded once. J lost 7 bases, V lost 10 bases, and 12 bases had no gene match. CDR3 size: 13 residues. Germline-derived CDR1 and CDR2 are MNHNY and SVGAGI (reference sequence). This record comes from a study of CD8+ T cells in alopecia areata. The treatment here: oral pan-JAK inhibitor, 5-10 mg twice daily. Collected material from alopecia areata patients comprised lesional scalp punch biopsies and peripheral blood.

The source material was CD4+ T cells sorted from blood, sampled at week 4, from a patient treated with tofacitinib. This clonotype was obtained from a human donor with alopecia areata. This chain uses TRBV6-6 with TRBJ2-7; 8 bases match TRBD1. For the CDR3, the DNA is TGTGCCACCTCGAGAGGACAGGGTTCGGAGCAGTACTTC. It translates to CATSRGQGSEQYF.